These 21 T cell receptor beta chains originate from one sample sequenced in a study of cytomegalovirus exposure and HLA in healthy donors. 13 Jbeta primers and 60 Vbeta primers were used for the PCR. Some clones are missing from TCRdb's copy, which holds only in-frame ones; the method was immunoSEQ multiplex PCR. Of 55,000 to 70,000 clones detected, approximately 58% appear once; the ten largest clones hold approximately 3%. Sequenced input: PBMCs. The receptor set was obtained from a woman in her forties or fifties in good health and CMV-seronegative.

J is TRBJ1-5 and V is TRBV19; D is perhaps TRBD1 (6 bases). The CDR3 is 12 residues long. Germline CDR1 and CDR2: LNHDA and SQIVND (reference sequence). The V end lost 1 base, the J end lost 12 bases, and 10 bases lay between the germline ends. The CDR3 region is CASSIVGGRQHF. The CDR3 nucleotides read TGTGCCAGTAGTATAGTCGGGGGGCGCCAGCATTTT. Drawing the rest from reference TRBV19 and TRBJ1-5, the complete variable domain is DGGITQSPKYLFRKEGQNVTLSCEQNLNHDAMYWYRQDPGQGLRLIYYSQIVNDFQKGDIAEGYSVSREKKESFPLTVTSAQKNPTAFYLCASSIVGGRQHFGDGTRLSIL.

CDR3 in DNA: TGTGCCAGCACCGCGGACAGGGCTGGAAACACCATATATTTT. It translates to CASTADRAGNTIYF. The chain joins TRBV4-2 to TRBJ1-3; 8 bases match TRBD1. V trimming: 7 bases; J trimming: 2 bases; junction bases outside the gene matches: 4. Per germline, CDR1 LGHNA and CDR2 YNFKEQ. The CDR3 extends over 14 amino acids.

This chain links TRBV28 with TRBJ2-2; 8 positions agree with TRBD2. This CDR3 comprises 15 residues. Looked up from germline, CDR1 is MDHEN and CDR2 is SYDVKM. The V gene end was trimmed by 6 bases and the J gene end by 2 bases; junction bases not matched to a gene: 5. In nucleotides, the CDR3 is TGTGCCAGCAGCTCCGGGACTAGTAACACCGGGGAGCTGTTTTTT. Translated, it gives CASSSGTSNTGELFF.

This chain joins TRBV7-9 and TRBJ1-6; D gene unclear. The V end was cut by 4 bases, the J end by 5 bases, with 9 bases between. The CDR3 extends over 14 amino acids. In germline, CDR1 is SEHNR, CDR2 FQNEAQ (reference sequence). CDR3 in DNA: TGTGCCAGCAGCTACGACACGAATAATTCACCCCTCCACTTT. Residues: CASSYDTNNSPLHF.

This sequence joins TRBV7-2 and TRBJ1-2; 8 bases are shared with TRBD1. CDR3 size: 16 residues. V lost 6 bases, J lost 4 bases, and 13 bases stayed unmatched. Germline lookup yields CDR1 SGHTA and CDR2 FQGNSA. The CDR3 protein is CASSRDRGNPLYGYTF. The CDR3 nucleotides are TGTGCCAGCAGTCGTGACAGGGGTAACCCTCTCTATGGCTACACCTTC.

This clone has a single count. This rearrangement joins TRBV14 to TRBJ2-1, with 11 positions matching TRBD2. This CDR3 is built from 15 residues. J lost 6 bases, V lost 6 bases, and 7 bases had no gene match. The germline CDR1 and CDR2 sequences are SGHDN and FVKESK. CDR3: CASSQLAGALNEQFF. The CDR3 DNA reads TGTGCCAGCAGTCAACTAGCGGGAGCCCTCAATGAGCAGTTCTTC.

This clone came up a few times. The rearrangement uses TRBV14 and TRBJ1-4; D not certain. The CDR3 runs to 12 residues. Germline loops: CDR1 SGHDN, CDR2 FVKESK. V lost 4 bases and J lost 8, with 8 bases in between. In nucleotides, the CDR3 is TGTGCCAGCAGCCTGCAGAGGGAAAAACTGTTTTTT. This codes for CASSLQREKLFF.

The chain carries TRBV7-9 and TRBJ2-7; no firm D call. Germline loops: CDR1 SEHNR, CDR2 FQNEAQ (reference sequence). The V end lost 5 bases, the J end lost 4 bases, and 18 bases lay between the germline ends. The CDR3 spans 15 residues. CDR3 in DNA: TGTGCCAGCAGCAAGGCTCGCGGCTACCCATACGAGCAGTACTTC. The encoded protein is CASSKARGYPYEQYF. Combining the CDR3 with reference TRBV7-9 and TRBJ2-7 gives the whole variable domain DTGVSQNPRHKITKRGQNVTFRCDPISEHNRLYWYRQTLGQGPEFLTYFQNEAQLEKSRLLSDRFSAERPKGSFSTLEIQRTEQGDSAMYLCASSKARGYPYEQYFGPGTRLTVT.

This clone was observed a few times. The V and J genes are TRBV5-1 and TRBJ2-7, with 8 bases matching TRBD1. The CDR3 runs 14 residues. Per the germline V gene, CDR1 is SGHRS and CDR2 is YFSETQ. V lost 7 bases and J lost 6; bases outside the gene matches: 12. Written as DNA, the CDR3 is TGCGCCAGCGCTACCGGACAGGGAAATTCCGAGCAGTACTTC. Translating gives CASATGQGNSEQYF. Complete variable domain (other parts from reference TRBV5-1 and TRBJ2-7): KAGVTQTPRYLIKTRGQQVTLSCSPISGHRSVSWYQQTPGQGLQFLFEYFSETQRNKGNFPGRFSGRQFSNSRSEMNVSTLELGDSALYLCASATGQGNSEQYFGPGTRLTVT.

The chain uses TRBV4-2 and TRBJ1-5; D not resolved. Germline-derived CDR1 and CDR2 are LGHNA and YNFKEQ. Trimming stripped 2 bases from V and 0 bases from J, with 11 bases between. The CDR3 is 16 amino acids. CDR3 in amino acids: CASSQKAGDSNQPQHF. The DNA of the CDR3 is TGTGCCAGCAGCCAAAAAGCCGGAGATAGCAATCAGCCCCAGCATTTT.

V usage is TRBV4-1 and J usage is TRBJ2-3, with 13 bases lining up with TRBD2. The V gene's germline CDR1 is MGHRA and CDR2 YSYEKL. The ends lost 2 bases at V and 0 bases at J; junction bases unmatched: 11. The CDR3 has 20 amino acids. The CDR3 sequence is CASSQIGLAGAFSSTDTQYF. In DNA, the CDR3 is TGCGCCAGCAGCCAAATTGGACTAGCGGGGGCCTTTTCAAGCACAGATACGCAGTATTTT.

The chain recombines TRBV6-6 with TRBJ2-1, with 10 bases identical to TRBD1. Germline V gene sequence: CDR1 MNHNY, CDR2 SVGAGI (reference sequence). V shed 7 bases and J 9 bases; nucleotides not matched to a gene: 6. This CDR3 region has 13 residues. The CDR3 region has the DNA TGTGCCAGCATTGACAGGGGGCACAGTGAGCAGTTCTTC. Translating it yields CASIDRGHSEQFF.

This chain connects TRBV28 to TRBJ2-7; D perhaps matches TRBD2 (5 bases). CDR1 MDHEN and CDR2 SYDVKM come from the germline V gene. The CDR3 extends over 12 amino acids. Trimming shortened V by 8 bases and J by 6 bases, and 14 bases separated the two germline ends. Written as DNA, the CDR3 is TGTGCCAGCGGAGTTTTAGCGCGCGAGCAGTACTTC. Amino acids: CASGVLAREQYF.

In this sample, this clone turned up a few times. The chain employs TRBV15 and TRBJ1-1; 10 bases line up with TRBD1. The germline V gene has CDR1 LNHNV and CDR2 YYDKDF (reference sequence). There are 14 residues in the CDR3. With V trimmed by 5 bases and J by 1 base, 1 base remained unmatched. The CDR3, as DNA: TGTGCCACCAGCCGGGACAGGGGGAACACTGAAGCTTTCTTT. This translates into CATSRDRGNTEAFF.

The chain employs TRBV6-5 and TRBJ2-7; 7 nucleotides line up with TRBD1. V gave up 5 bases and J gave up 3 bases; unmatched junction bases: 4. In germline, CDR1 is MNHEY, CDR2 SVGAGI. The CDR3 contains 13 residues. This chain's CDR3 is CASSDRDRYEQYF. CDR3 nucleotide sequence: TGTGCCAGCAGTGACAGGGACCGCTACGAGCAGTACTTC.

The J gene is TRBJ2-7, the V gene TRBV5-1, with TRBD1 matching over 10 bases. The CDR3 loop spans 15 amino acids. The germline V gene has CDR1 SGHRS and CDR2 YFSETQ. Trimming at V came to 5 bases and at J to 0 bases, leaving 5 bases not matched to a gene. CDR3 loop: CASSPGTGVSYEQYF. CDR3 DNA: TGCGCCAGCAGTCCCGGGACAGGGGTCTCCTACGAGCAGTACTTC.

The V call is TRBV5-1, the J call TRBJ2-1, with D perhaps matching TRBD1 (6 bases). V lost 4 bases and J 7 bases, leaving 15 bases between the germline ends. Per germline, CDR1 SGHRS and CDR2 YFSETQ. This CDR3 has 14 amino acids. The CDR3 DNA reads TGCGCCAGCAGCAACGGACAGAACCTAAATGAGCAGTTCTTC. This encodes CASSNGQNLNEQFF.

This chain joins TRBV19 and TRBJ2-6; no reliable D call. Trimming pared 2 bases from V and 2 bases from J, leaving 10 bases between. This CDR3 region has 16 residues. CDR1 and CDR2 from the germline V gene are LNHDA and SQIVND (reference sequence). The CDR3: CASSIFTGTGANVLTF. For the CDR3, the DNA is TGTGCCAGTAGTATATTTACGGGTACTGGGGCCAACGTCCTGACTTTC.

This chain connects TRBV5-1 to TRBJ2-1, with a weak D call TRBD1 (6 bases). CDR1 is SGHRS, CDR2 YFSETQ, per germline. The V end was cut by 4 bases, the J end by 7 bases, with 9 bases between. The CDR3 runs to 12 residues. Here the CDR3 reads CASSIDRNEQFF. CDR3 coding DNA: TGCGCCAGCAGCATTGACAGGAATGAGCAGTTCTTC.

V and J are TRBV28 and TRBJ2-2; TRBD2 matches 10 bases. The V and J ends lost 6 bases and 9 bases, in that order; junction bases with no gene match: 10. CDR3 length equals 15 residues. The germline CDR1 and CDR2 sequences are MDHEN and SYDVKM. The CDR3 bases are TGTGCCAGCAGGGCGGGACTAGCGTACCCCAGGGAGCTGTTTTTT. Translation gives CASRAGLAYPRELFF.

This clone was counted between two and nine times. The J gene is TRBJ2-7, the V gene TRBV6-1, with 8 bases matching TRBD1. The CDR3 runs to 14 residues. The V and J ends lost 6 bases and 2 bases, in that order; junction bases with no gene match: 6. Germline assignment: CDR1 MNHNS and CDR2 SASEGT. The CDR3 DNA sequence: TGTGCCAGCAGACGGACAGGGCCGACCTACGAGCAGTACTTC. Its protein is CASRRTGPTYEQYF.